This is a list of T cell receptor beta chains from one sample in a study of human T cells and chemical hapten exposure. TCRdb re-called the RACE reads with MiXCR, one entry per CDR3 protein. The sample carries more than 95,000 distinct CDR3 sequences, around an eighth recorded once. The source material was whole blood, sampled in connection with sensitization to the hapten diphenylcyclopropenone (DPC). Source of these receptors: a woman aged 45-59 years with alopecia areata. Some clones in this sample may be carry-over from other donors' samples. The CDR3 runs from the conserved cysteine through the conserved F or W. A D gene is named only where the DNA matches it firmly. Rows give clone size only sometimes, using once, few, many, or a class for an expanded clone.

CDR3 DNA: TGCAGCTTCAGGAGAGGGGTCGAGCAGTACTTC
CDR3 protein: CSFRRGVEQYF
V gene: TRBV29-1
J gene: TRBJ2-7
D gene: .
clone size: many

CDR3 DNA: TGCGCCAGCAGTGCAGAGGGAAATTCCTACGAGCAGTACTTC
CDR3 protein: CASSAEGNSYEQYF
V gene: TRBV10-1
J gene: TRBJ2-7
D gene: .
clone size: few

CDR3 DNA: TGTGCCAGCAGTCCACAGGGGGCGACTGAGCAGTTCTTC
CDR3 protein: CASSPQGATEQFF
V gene: TRBV12-3/TRBV12-4
J gene: TRBJ2-1
D gene: TRBD1
clone size: few

CDR3 DNA: TGTGCCAGCAGCTTAGACAGGGCCGGGGAGCTGTTTTTT
CDR3 protein: CASSLDRAGELFF
V gene: TRBV11-2
J gene: TRBJ2-2
D gene: .
clone size: many

CDR3 DNA: TGCGCCAGCAGCGTCGGGACTAGCGGACTCTCCTACGAGCAGTACTTC
CDR3 protein: CASSVGTSGLSYEQYF
V gene: TRBV4-3
J gene: TRBJ2-7
D gene: TRBD2
clone size: many

CDR3 DNA: TGTGCCAGCAGTAACAGCGATGAAAAACTGTTTTTT
CDR3 protein: CASSNSDEKLFF
V gene: TRBV6-2/TRBV6-3
J gene: TRBJ1-4
D gene: .
clone size: .

CDR3 DNA: TGTGCCAGCAGCCAAGGCATCAGCCAAGAGACCCAGTACTTC
CDR3 protein: CASSQGISQETQYF
V gene: TRBV3-1
J gene: TRBJ2-5
D gene: .
clone size: few

CDR3 DNA: TGCAGCGTTCGTCACGGCGGGGCGGGCACCGGGGAGCTGTTTTTT
CDR3 protein: CSVRHGGAGTGELFF
V gene: TRBV29-1
J gene: TRBJ2-2
D gene: .
clone size: .

CDR3 DNA: TGTGCCAGCAGCTTAGCGAGGGAGGAGACCCAGTACTTC
CDR3 protein: CASSLAREETQYF
V gene: TRBV7-2
J gene: TRBJ2-5
D gene: .
clone size: .

CDR3 DNA: TGCACCAGCAGCCAGGTGCCTACCGGCCTCTACGAGCAGTACTTC
CDR3 protein: CTSSQVPTGLYEQYF
V gene: TRBV1
J gene: TRBJ2-7
D gene: .
clone size: many

CDR3 DNA: TGTGCCAGCAGCCCTGACAGGGTATATGAAAAACTGTTTTTT
CDR3 protein: CASSPDRVYEKLFF
V gene: TRBV11-2
J gene: TRBJ1-4
D gene: TRBD1
clone size: few

CDR3 DNA: TGCGCCAGCAGCACAAACAGGGGAAGCACTGAAGCTTTCTTT
CDR3 protein: CASSTNRGSTEAFF
V gene: TRBV5-1
J gene: TRBJ1-1
D gene: TRBD1
clone size: many

CDR3 DNA: TGTGCCAGTAGTGGGACAGGAGAGGCGGATACGCAGTATTTT
CDR3 protein: CASSGTGEADTQYF
V gene: TRBV19
J gene: TRBJ2-3
D gene: TRBD1
clone size: few

CDR3 DNA: TGTGCCAGCAGCTCAGGTTCGGGACAGGGGATTCAAGAGACCCAGTACTTC
CDR3 protein: CASSSGSGQGIQETQYF
V gene: TRBV11-2
J gene: TRBJ2-5
D gene: TRBD1
clone size: few

CDR3 DNA: TGCAGTGCTCGATCCGGGACTAGCGTCGATGAGCAGTTCTTC
CDR3 protein: CSARSGTSVDEQFF
V gene: TRBV20-1
J gene: TRBJ2-1
D gene: TRBD2
clone size: many

CDR3 DNA: TGTGCCAGCAGCCAAACCCCAGGACAGGGGAGCTATGGCTACACCTTC
CDR3 protein: CASSQTPGQGSYGYTF
V gene: TRBV14
J gene: TRBJ1-2
D gene: TRBD1
clone size: few

CDR3 DNA: TGTGCCTGGACCGATTCTTCTAGCACAGATACGCAGTATTTT
CDR3 protein: CAWTDSSSTDTQYF
V gene: TRBV28
J gene: TRBJ2-3
D gene: .
clone size: .

CDR3 DNA: TGTGCCAGCACCTACGGGGTCGGGGCTGAAGCTTTCTTT
CDR3 protein: CASTYGVGAEAFF
V gene: TRBV7-2
J gene: TRBJ1-1
D gene: .
clone size: .

CDR3 DNA: TGTGCCAGCAGCCCAAAACTAGCGGGAGTAGTGGAGCAGTACTTC
CDR3 protein: CASSPKLAGVVEQYF
V gene: TRBV14
J gene: TRBJ2-7
D gene: TRBD2
clone size: .

CDR3 DNA: TGCAGTGCTAGGATCCAGCTCGGTGAGCAGTTCTTC
CDR3 protein: CSARIQLGEQFF
V gene: TRBV20-1
J gene: TRBJ2-1
D gene: .
clone size: few

CDR3 DNA: TGTGCCAGCACCATGAACCCCACGGGAGGATACACCGGGGAGCTGTTTTTT
CDR3 protein: CASTMNPTGGYTGELFF
V gene: TRBV2
J gene: TRBJ2-2
D gene: TRBD2
clone size: many

CDR3 DNA: TGTGCCAGTAGTATTCCCCCGCCTGGGCCCCAGCATTTT
CDR3 protein: CASSIPPPGPQHF
V gene: TRBV19
J gene: TRBJ1-5
D gene: .
clone size: .

CDR3 DNA: TGTGCCAGCAGCCCAGAGGAAGGACAGCCCCAGCATTTT
CDR3 protein: CASSPEEGQPQHF
V gene: TRBV7-2
J gene: TRBJ1-5
D gene: .
clone size: few

CDR3 DNA: TGCGCCAGCAGCCACTTGGGACAGATGAACACTGAAGCTTTCTTT
CDR3 protein: CASSHLGQMNTEAFF
V gene: TRBV4-1
J gene: TRBJ1-1
D gene: TRBD1
clone size: .

CDR3 DNA: TGTGCCATCAGTGGAGGGTATCACGGCTACACCTTC
CDR3 protein: CAISGGYHGYTF
V gene: TRBV10-3
J gene: TRBJ1-2
D gene: .
clone size: .

CDR3 DNA: TGTGCCAGCAGTGAAGCCGGGCAGCTCTATAATTCACCCCTCCACTTT
CDR3 protein: CASSEAGQLYNSPLHF
V gene: TRBV6-1
J gene: TRBJ1-6
D gene: .
clone size: few

CDR3 DNA: TGTGCCAGCAGCCCCGACAGCAGCTCCTACAATGAGCAGTTCTTC
CDR3 protein: CASSPDSSSYNEQFF
V gene: TRBV13
J gene: TRBJ2-1
D gene: .
clone size: many

CDR3 DNA: TGTGCCAGCAGGCCTAGCGGGAGGACCACAGATACGCAGTATTTT
CDR3 protein: CASRPSGRTTDTQYF
V gene: TRBV3-1
J gene: TRBJ2-3
D gene: TRBD2
clone size: few

CDR3 DNA: TGTGCCAGCAGTTCGCAGGGGGGCTACGAGCAGTACTTC
CDR3 protein: CASSSQGGYEQYF
V gene: TRBV12-3/TRBV12-4
J gene: TRBJ2-7
D gene: .
clone size: .

CDR3 DNA: TGTGCCACCCGGGGGGGGTGGTCTGAAGCTTTCTTT
CDR3 protein: CATRGGWSEAFF
V gene: TRBV28
J gene: TRBJ1-1
D gene: .
clone size: few

CDR3 DNA: TGTGCCAGCAGTGCCTTAGGAAACATGAACACTGAAGCTTTCTTT
CDR3 protein: CASSALGNMNTEAFF
V gene: TRBV25-1
J gene: TRBJ1-1
D gene: .
clone size: many

CDR3 DNA: TGTGCCAGCAGCCCGCCGGGGGCAGATACGCAGTATTTT
CDR3 protein: CASSPPGADTQYF
V gene: TRBV18
J gene: TRBJ2-3
D gene: .
clone size: many

CDR3 DNA: TGTGCCAGCAGCCCAGGAATTGATGAAAAACTGTTTTTT
CDR3 protein: CASSPGIDEKLFF
V gene: TRBV7-8
J gene: TRBJ1-4
D gene: .
clone size: many

CDR3 DNA: TGTGCCAGCAGCTTCGGCGGGAGCCGCGATACGCAGTATTTT
CDR3 protein: CASSFGGSRDTQYF
V gene: TRBV11-2
J gene: TRBJ2-3
D gene: TRBD2
clone size: many

CDR3 DNA: TGTGCCAGCAGCACGGGACAGGTGAAGATTGGGTCCCTCCACTTT
CDR3 protein: CASSTGQVKIGSLHF
V gene: TRBV6-2/TRBV6-3
J gene: TRBJ1-6
D gene: TRBD1
clone size: many

CDR3 DNA: TGCGCCAGCAGGGGGACCCTGATAAGCACAGATACGCAGTATTTT
CDR3 protein: CASRGTLISTDTQYF
V gene: TRBV5-1
J gene: TRBJ2-3
D gene: .
clone size: .

CDR3 DNA: TGTGCCAGCAGCTACAACTGGGATGAAAAACTGTTTTTT
CDR3 protein: CASSYNWDEKLFF
V gene: TRBV28
J gene: TRBJ1-4
D gene: .
clone size: few

CDR3 DNA: TGTGCCAGCAGTTACTCCGGGACCGGGGAGCTGTTTTTT
CDR3 protein: CASSYSGTGELFF
V gene: TRBV6-5
J gene: TRBJ2-2
D gene: .
clone size: few

CDR3 DNA: TGTGCCAGCAGCTCCCAGAGAAGCTCCTATAATTCACCCCTCCACTTT
CDR3 protein: CASSSQRSSYNSPLHF
V gene: TRBV7-2
J gene: TRBJ1-6
D gene: .
clone size: many

CDR3 DNA: TGTGCCAGCAGTCCCGATTATGGTAATTCACCCCTCCACTTT
CDR3 protein: CASSPDYGNSPLHF
V gene: TRBV7-2
J gene: TRBJ1-6
D gene: .
clone size: many

CDR3 DNA: TGTGCCAGCAGCCAACCCACCGGGACTAGGATCTCAGATACGCAGTATTTT
CDR3 protein: CASSQPTGTRISDTQYF
V gene: TRBV3-1
J gene: TRBJ2-3
D gene: TRBD2
clone size: .

CDR3 DNA: TGTGCCAGCAGACCCTATTACACCGGGGAGCTGTTTTTT
CDR3 protein: CASRPYYTGELFF
V gene: TRBV27
J gene: TRBJ2-2
D gene: .
clone size: .

CDR3 DNA: TGCGCCACCTCGCGGGCGGGTCGAGACAATGAGCAGTTCTTC
CDR3 protein: CATSRAGRDNEQFF
V gene: TRBV5-1
J gene: TRBJ2-1
D gene: .
clone size: many